This section outlines one T cell receptor beta chain sequence together with its context. This entry belongs to a study of blood T cell repertoires in COVID-19. Up to 2 weeks before entering the study, exposed participants had met a COVID-19 case. Germline loops: CDR1 SGDLS, CDR2 YYNGEE. With 3 bases removed from V and 3 bases from J, the gap between germline ends came to 15 bases. The CDR3 consists of 16 residues. This table comes from immunoSEQ multiplex PCR, and its TCRdb copy is limited to in-frame clones, with some not included. The sample includes about 280,000 clones, 82% of them seen just once.

What was sequenced was PBMCs or T cells enriched from blood (not recorded which). This clonotype was obtained from a man in his forties or fifties who had been exposed to COVID-19. The chain has TRBV9 and TRBJ2-2; a weak D match, TRBD2 (6 bases). The CDR3 loop reads CASSAYGGGYTGELFF. In nucleotides, the CDR3 is TGTGCCAGCAGCGCCTATGGTGGAGGGTACACCGGGGAGCTGTTTTTT. Together with reference TRBV9 and TRBJ2-2, the CDR3 gives the full variable domain: DSGVTQTPKHLITATGQRVTLRCSPRSGDLSVYWYQQSLDQGLQFLIQYYNGEERAKGNILERFSAQQFPDLHSELNLSSLELGDSALYFCASSAYGGGYTGELFFGEGSRLTVL.